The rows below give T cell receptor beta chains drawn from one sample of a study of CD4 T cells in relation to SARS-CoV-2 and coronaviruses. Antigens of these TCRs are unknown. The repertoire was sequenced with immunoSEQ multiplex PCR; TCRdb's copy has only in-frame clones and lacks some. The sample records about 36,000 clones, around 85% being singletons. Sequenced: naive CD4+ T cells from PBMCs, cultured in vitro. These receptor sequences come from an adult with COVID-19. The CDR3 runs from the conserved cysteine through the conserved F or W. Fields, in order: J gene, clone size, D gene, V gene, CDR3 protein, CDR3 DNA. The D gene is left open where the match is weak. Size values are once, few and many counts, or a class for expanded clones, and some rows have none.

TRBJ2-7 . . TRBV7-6 CASSLVTGSLNEQYF TGTGCCAGCAGCTTAGTAACTGGGAGCTTGAACGAGCAGTACTTC
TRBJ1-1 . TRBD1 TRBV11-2 CASSLTGGVNTEAFF TGTGCCAGCAGCTTAACAGGGGGTGTGAACACTGAAGCTTTCTTT
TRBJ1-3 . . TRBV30 CAWSRAGTGNTIYF TGTGCCTGGAGTAGGGCGGGAACTGGAAACACCATATATTTT
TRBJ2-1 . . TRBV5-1 CASSLELDEQFF TGCGCCAGCAGCTTGGAACTGGATGAGCAGTTCTTC
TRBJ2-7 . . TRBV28 CANSHRGYEQYF TGTGCCAACTCACACCGGGGCTACGAGCAGTACTTC
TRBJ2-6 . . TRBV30 CAWSALQGSGANVLTF TGTGCCTGGAGTGCCTTACAGGGCTCTGGGGCCAACGTCCTGACTTTC
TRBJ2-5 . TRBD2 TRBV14 CASSQDSTLTSGIQETQYF TGTGCCAGCAGCCAAGATTCGACCTTGACTAGCGGGATTCAAGAGACCCAGTACTTC
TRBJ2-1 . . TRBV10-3 CAILLNNEQFF TGTGCCATCTTGCTTAACAATGAGCAGTTCTTC
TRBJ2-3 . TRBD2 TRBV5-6 CASSLLAGPIRDTDTQYF TGTGCCAGCAGCTTACTAGCGGGTCCAATTCGGGACACAGATACGCAGTATTTT
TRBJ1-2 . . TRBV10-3 CAISEIMSGPPYGYTF TGTGCCATCAGCGAAATCATGTCAGGGCCTCCCTATGGCTACACCTTC
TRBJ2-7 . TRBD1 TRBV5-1 CASSLVPDRVSDEQYF TGCGCCAGCAGCTTGGTCCCGGACAGGGTCTCAGACGAGCAGTACTTC
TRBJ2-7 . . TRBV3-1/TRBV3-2 CASSHGQSSYEQYF TGTGCCAGCAGCCATGGACAGAGCTCCTACGAGCAGTACTTC
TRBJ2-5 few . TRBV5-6 CASSLGTLQETQYF TGTGCCAGCAGCTTGGGGACCCTCCAAGAGACCCAGTACTTC
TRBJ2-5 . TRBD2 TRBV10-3 CAISRLAGAVETQYF TGTGCCATCAGTCGACTAGCGGGAGCGGTAGAGACCCAGTACTTC
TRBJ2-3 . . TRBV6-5 CASGGLSTDTQYF TGTGCCAGCGGGGGGCTGAGCACAGATACGCAGTATTTT
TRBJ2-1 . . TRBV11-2 CASRLWGAYNEQFF TGTGCCAGCAGGTTATGGGGCGCTTACAATGAGCAGTTCTTC
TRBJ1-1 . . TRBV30 CAWSPRDKAFF TGTGCCTGGAGCCCCCGGGATAAAGCTTTCTTT
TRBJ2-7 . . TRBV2 CASKVYEQYF TGTGCCAGCAAGGTCTACGAGCAGTACTTC
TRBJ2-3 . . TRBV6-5 CASRLARRLMPQYF TGTGCCAGCAGGCTCGCGAGGCGCCTAATGCCTCAGTATTTT
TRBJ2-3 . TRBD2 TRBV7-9 CASSASGISTDTQYF TGTGCCAGCAGCGCTAGCGGGATTAGCACAGATACGCAGTATTTT
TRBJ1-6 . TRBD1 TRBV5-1 CASSLGRDRYSPLHF TGCGCCAGCAGCTTGGGCCGGGACAGATATTCACCCCTCCACTTT
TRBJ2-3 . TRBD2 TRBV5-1 CASSWGSGSATDTQYF TGCGCCAGCAGCTGGGGCAGCGGGAGTGCCACAGATACGCAGTATTTT
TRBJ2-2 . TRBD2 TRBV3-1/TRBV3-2 CASSRPTTSGRVGGELFF TGTGCCAGCAGCAGACCTACGACTAGCGGGAGAGTCGGCGGGGAGCTGTTTTTT
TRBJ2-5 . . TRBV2 CASRKGDFSGETQYF TGTGCCAGCAGAAAAGGGGACTTTTCGGGAGAGACCCAGTACTTC
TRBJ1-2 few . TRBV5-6 CASSYQGLSGYTF TGTGCCAGCAGCTACCAGGGTCTTAGTGGCTACACCTTC
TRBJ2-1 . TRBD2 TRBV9 CASSAIAGLAGDEQFF TGTGCCAGCAGCGCCATCGCGGGACTAGCGGGAGATGAGCAGTTCTTC
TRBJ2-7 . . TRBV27 CASSIIGGEQYF TGTGCCAGCAGTATTATAGGGGGCGAGCAGTACTTC
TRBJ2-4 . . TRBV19 CASSPDSLVGQYF TGTGCCAGTAGTCCGGACTCCCTAGTGGGTCAGTACTTC
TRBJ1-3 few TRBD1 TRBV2 CASSRQGVPGNTIYF TGTGCCAGCAGCCGACAGGGAGTTCCTGGAAACACCATATATTTT
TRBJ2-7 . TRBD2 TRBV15 CATSRDLAGVGEQYF TGTGCCACCAGCAGAGATCTAGCGGGAGTAGGCGAGCAGTACTTC
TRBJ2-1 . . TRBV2 CASRAELRGYNEQFF TGTGCCAGCAGGGCGGAGTTGCGGGGATACAATGAGCAGTTCTTC
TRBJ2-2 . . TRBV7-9 CASSLGRTNTGELFF TGTGCCAGCAGCTTAGGACGGACGAACACCGGGGAGCTGTTTTTT
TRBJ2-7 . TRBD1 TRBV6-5 CASSWDRAVNEQYF TGTGCCAGCAGTTGGGACAGGGCCGTCAACGAGCAGTACTTC
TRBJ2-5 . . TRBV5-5 CASSPLVGRETQYF TGTGCCAGCAGCCCACTGGTTGGGCGGGAGACCCAGTACTTC
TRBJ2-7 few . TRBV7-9 CASSPFGGHEQYF TGTGCCAGCAGCCCCTTCGGGGGCCACGAGCAGTACTTC
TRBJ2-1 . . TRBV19 CASSISGPSYNEQFF TGTGCCAGTAGTATAAGCGGTCCCTCCTACAATGAGCAGTTCTTC
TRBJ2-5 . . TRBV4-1 CASSQEVREETQYF TGCGCCAGCAGCCAAGAGGTACGAGAAGAGACCCAGTACTTC
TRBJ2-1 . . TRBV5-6 CASSFTNDYNEQFF TGTGCCAGCAGCTTCACTAATGACTACAATGAGCAGTTCTTC
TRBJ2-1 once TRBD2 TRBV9 CASSVYGGSSYNEQFF TGTGCCAGCAGCGTATACGGGGGGAGCTCCTACAATGAGCAGTTCTTC